This TCR beta chain was recovered during a study of blood T cell repertoires in COVID-19 (dated by TCRdb to 2018 to 2020). With respect to the entire study: Samples covering the acute and convalescent phases of COVID-19 were provided by collaborators in the United States, Italy and Spain. The prospective study material was composed of cDNA or gDNA derived from T cells, B-cell-depleted T cells, or PBMCs. Deeply sampled blood TCRbeta repertoires from subjects exposed to, actively infected with, or recovered from COVID-19 were included in the dataset. Samples came from the ongoing ImmuneRACE study (first 160 participants) plus 1,254 subjects from 6 global collaborators. Sample metadata almost always included a de-identified subject ID, COVID-19 status, age in years and sex. HLA class I and class II types, where available, came from metadata supplied by the sample provider rather than from assay-based typing. A freely available public database, intended as a resource for researchers studying the immune response to SARS-CoV-2, is where the repertoires were released.

The immunoSEQ Assay, a bias-controlled multiplex PCR, was used to amplify TCRbeta CDR3 regions from genomic DNA. In the paper's pipeline: Within the assay, amplification of reference gene primers was used to estimate how many nucleated cells each sample contained. To quantify the absolute abundance of each unique TCRbeta CDR3 rearrangement, sequence reads were collapsed and filtered. For each sample, productive Simpson clonality was calculated as the square root of Simpson's diversity index across productive rearrangements. Here the immuneACCESS table is served through TCRdb, limited to in-frame sequences with V and J called. Missing clones are a known gap in these copies; in checked studies unresolved V genes cover under half, and the rest lacks a known reason. Clonal size and the V and J genes are those of that table, whereas D and trimming came from the DNA. The sample contains a few hundred thousand clones, about nine tenths of them found a single time. The top ten clonotypes cover less than 4.5% of the sample.

With regard to this clone: The antigen this receptor binds is unknown. No qualities accompany the bases; no much larger clone lies one base away.

Results and caveats for the whole study, not just this receptor: Clinical and demographic metadata were provided uncurated, with the amount varying by source and participant.

The CDR3 goes from the cysteine to the phenylalanine over 17 residues. The DNA shown is the 51-base CDR3, in frame from base 1. Enrolling through a virtual design, the prospective study's participants ranged in age from roughly 18 to 90 years and lived across roughly 23 United States geographic areas. In the prospective study, participants were assigned to cohorts based on the clinical history participants reported in a screening survey and a study questionnaire. ImmuneRACE Cohort 3 recovered participants were defined by two consecutive negative NP/OP PCR tests, healthcare professional clearance, or symptom resolution. In the prospective study, mobile phlebotomists collected whole blood, serum and a nasopharyngeal or oropharyngeal swab from each participant. Additional blood draws and questionnaires over an approximately two-month period could optionally be provided by prospective study participants. Prospective study blood samples were shipped either frozen or at room temperature before DNA extraction.

Recombination joined TRBV21-1 with TRBJ2-3; the D call of TRBD1 is as the table states it, not checked on the DNA. TRBV21-1 is given as a pseudogene. The source material was PBMCs or T cells enriched from blood (not recorded which). This TCR came from a man between 25 and 39 years old who had recovered from COVID-19. The sequenced DNA is TGTGCCAGCAGCAAAGCGCCACAGGGGACTAGCACAGATACGCAGTATTTT. It specifies CASSKAPQGTSTDTQYF.